Shown below are 26 T cell receptor beta chains from a single sample sequenced in a study of vaccination and CD4 T cells after COVID-19. Their specific antigens are unknown. Treatment of the sample: approximately nine-day PBMC culture with coronavirus spike peptide pools or control peptides (ViraFEST assay). At the Johns Hopkins FTIC core, DNA taken from cultured CD4+ T cells was sequenced by way of the Oncomine TCR Beta short-read assay. Each CDR3 protein gets one entry after TCRdb re-called the PCR reads with MiXCR. The sample has approximately 19,000 distinct CDR3 sequences, about 56% seen once; the top ten hold more than 15%. This material consisted of CD4+ T cells from blood, cultured in vitro, taken before SARS-CoV-2 vaccination. The receptors stem from a human donor who had recovered from COVID-19.

V and J are TRBV2 and TRBJ1-5; 7 bases map to TRBD1. Germline trimming cut 7 bases from V and 6 bases from J; bases unmatched to any gene: 6. This CDR3 has 13 amino acids. Germline V gene data show CDR1 as SNHLY and CDR2 as FYNNEI. Written as DNA, the CDR3 is TGTGCCAGCATTGACAGGGAGGGTCAGCCCCAGCATTTT. Its protein product is CASIDREGQPQHF.

The chain recombines TRBV7-2 with TRBJ2-3, with D uncertain. V lost 1 base to trimming and J lost 5 bases, with 4 bases between them. The CDR3 has 12 amino acids. CDR1 and CDR2 from the germline V gene are SGHTA and FQGNSA. The CDR3 reads CASSLGRDTQYF. CDR3 in DNA: TGTGCCAGCAGCTTAGGGAGAGATACGCAGTATTTT.

This clonotype was seen only a few times. The chain links TRBV27 to TRBJ1-4, with D perhaps TRBD1 (5 bases). CDR1 MNHEY and CDR2 SMNVEV come from the germline V gene (reference sequence). V shed 5 bases and J shed 8 bases, with 12 bases lying between them. The CDR3 loop spans 13 amino acids. CDR3: CASSHGGWEKLFF. Here the CDR3 DNA reads TGTGCCAGCAGTCATGGGGGTTGGGAAAAACTGTTTTTT. Full variable domain (rest looked up from reference TRBV27 and TRBJ1-4): EAQVTQNPRYLITVTGKKLTVTCSQNMNHEYMSWYRQDPGLGLRQIYYSMNVEVTDKGDVPEGYKVSRKEKRNFPLILESPSPNQTSLYFCASSHGGWEKLFFGSGTQLSVL.

This clonotype is judged medium-sized. V usage is TRBV27 and J usage is TRBJ2-3, with 11 bases aligning to TRBD2. The germline V gene has CDR1 MNHEY and CDR2 SMNVEV (reference sequence). CDR3 length equals 14 residues. Unmatched junction bases numbered 5, after V lost 7 bases and J lost 5 bases. CDR3 nucleotide sequence: TGTGCCAGCAAACTAGCGGGAGCTATAGATACGCAGTATTTT. Translating gives CASKLAGAIDTQYF.

The chain uses TRBV2 and TRBJ2-3; D may match TRBD1 or TRBD2 (5 bases each). Trimming shortened V by 1 base and J by 8 bases, and 10 bases separated the two germline ends. This CDR3 contains 13 residues. The germline V gene has CDR1 SNHLY and CDR2 FYNNEI. Here the CDR3 DNA reads TGTGCCAGCAGTGAAGACCGGGACGGTACGCAGTATTTT. This encodes CASSEDRDGTQYF.

In this sample, this clonotype is medium-sized. The J gene is TRBJ2-2, the V gene TRBV6-2 or TRBV6-3; the D is unclear. The CDR3 has 14 amino acids. Germline values: CDR1 MNHEY, CDR2 SVGEGT. Trimming removed 4 bases at V and 3 bases at J, with 9 bases between. The CDR3 here is CASSWSSDTGELFF. The CDR3 DNA follows: TGTGCCAGCAGTTGGAGTTCGGACACCGGGGAGCTGTTTTTT.

This clonotype was detected only a few times. This chain joins TRBV15 and TRBJ2-3; a possible D gene is TRBD2 (6 bases). This CDR3 has 16 residues. CDR1 is LNHNV, CDR2 YYDKDF, per germline (reference sequence). V was pared by 4 bases and J by 0 bases, with 14 bases between. The CDR3 reads CATSTGGQTSTDTQYF. Written as DNA, the CDR3 is TGTGCCACCAGCACTGGAGGGCAGACTAGCACAGATACGCAGTATTTT. Complete variable domain (other parts from reference TRBV15 and TRBJ2-3): DAMVIQNPRYQVTQFGKPVTLSCSQTLNHNVMYWYQQKSSQAPKLLFHYYDKDFNNEADTPDNFQSRRPNTSFCFLDIRSPGLGDTAMYLCATSTGGQTSTDTQYFGPGTRLTVL.

The chain joins TRBV19 to TRBJ2-5, with 7 bases identical to TRBD1. The V gene end was trimmed by 4 bases and the J gene end by 5 bases; junction bases not matched to a gene: 4. CDR1 is LNHDA and CDR2 is SQIVND in the germline V gene (reference sequence). The CDR3 totals 13 residues. In DNA, the CDR3 is TGTGCCAGTAGTACCGTCAGGGGGGAGACCCAGTACTTC. Translation: CASSTVRGETQYF.

This clonotype has only one observation. This chain links TRBV11-1 with TRBJ2-5; 7 nucleotides agree with TRBD2. Unmatched junction bases numbered 8, after V lost 5 bases and J lost 5 bases. In germline, CDR1 is SGHAT, CDR2 FQDESV (reference sequence). The CDR3 has 14 residues. The CDR3 loop reads CASSKTAGYETQYF. The CDR3 region has the DNA TGTGCCAGCAGCAAAACAGCGGGATACGAGACCCAGTACTTC. Full variable domain (rest looked up from reference TRBV11-1 and TRBJ2-5): EAEVAQSPRYKITEKSQAVAFWCDPISGHATLYWYRQILGQGPELLVQFQDESVVDDSQLPKDRFSAERLKGVDSTLKIQPAELGDSAMYLCASSKTAGYETQYFGPGTRLLVL.

This clonotype was seen only once. In nucleotides, the CDR3 is TGCGCCAGCCTTAGGACAGGGGAGGGATATAGCAATCAGCCCCAGCATTTT. Its protein product is CASLRTGEGYSNQPQHF. This chain joins TRBV10-1 and TRBJ1-5, with 9 bases aligning to TRBD1. Germline V gene data show CDR1 as WNHNN and CDR2 as SYGVQD (reference sequence). The CDR3 is 17 amino acids. V trimming: 8 bases; J trimming: 0 bases; junction bases outside the gene matches: 11.

This chain joins TRBV28 and TRBJ2-1; D is unclear. Trimming left V 5 bases short and J 10 bases short, with 9 bases between. CDR3 length: 11 amino acids. Germline values: CDR1 MDHEN, CDR2 SYDVKM. CDR3 DNA sequence: TGTGCCAGCAGTGTCGCCGGGGAGCAGTTCTTC. As protein: CASSVAGEQFF.

As to this clonotype: The limits of the CDR3 on the DNA are not certain, so only TCRdb's listed CDR3 is given. The chain employs TRBV27 and TRBJ1-2. Per the germline V gene, CDR1 is MNHEY and CDR2 is SMNVEV (reference sequence). The CDR3 adds up to 14 amino acids, both ends counted. CDR3 residues: CASSSSTANYGYTF.

This clonotype turned up a few times. The rearrangement links TRBV6-1 to TRBJ1-1, with D unclear. Germline assignment: CDR1 MNHNS and CDR2 SASEGT. With 5 bases removed from V and 0 bases from J, the gap between germline ends came to 7 bases. This CDR3 contains 13 residues. CDR3 in DNA: TGTGCCAGCAGTCGACTTATGAACACTGAAGCTTTCTTT. It specifies CASSRLMNTEAFF.

The V gene is TRBV11-3, the J gene TRBJ2-3, with D hard to call. Per germline, CDR1 SGHNT and CDR2 YENEEA. CDR3 size: 14 residues. Trimming stripped 6 bases from V and 2 bases from J, with 12 bases between. CDR3 coding DNA: TGTGCCAGCAGTTACGAGACCTACACAGATACGCAGTATTTT. It yields the protein CASSYETYTDTQYF.

The chain uses TRBV11-3 and TRBJ2-5; TRBD1 matches 10 bases. Germline V lookup: CDR1 SGHNT, CDR2 YENEEA. J lost 4 bases, V lost 8 bases, and 10 bases had no gene match. The CDR3 has 15 residues. The CDR3 DNA reads TGTGCCAGCCTATTCCGGGGACAGGGGTCAGAGACCCAGTACTTC. Amino acid sequence: CASLFRGQGSETQYF.

This chain connects TRBV10-3 to TRBJ2-7, with 14 bases matching TRBD2. Germline CDR1 is ENHRY and CDR2 is SYGVKD. The J segment lost 1 base and the V segment lost 6 bases, leaving 8 bases of the junction unmatched. The CDR3 has 17 residues. The CDR3 sequence is CAISGLAGGLTSYEQYF. DNA for the CDR3: TGTGCCATCAGCGGACTAGCGGGAGGCCTGACTTCCTACGAGCAGTACTTC.

This chain joins TRBV6-1 and TRBJ1-1, with D tentatively TRBD1 (5 bases). Per germline, CDR1 MNHNS and CDR2 SASEGT. The ends were cut back, 7 bases at V and 5 bases at J, with 17 bases in the middle. The CDR3 runs 14 residues. This chain's CDR3 is CASTSMGQGTEAFF. CDR3 sequence (DNA): TGTGCCAGCACCAGTATGGGGCAGGGAACTGAAGCTTTCTTT.

The chain employs TRBV6-5 and TRBJ2-7; tentative D call: TRBD2 (5 bases). The germline gives CDR1 MNHEY, CDR2 SVGAGI. The CDR3 is made up of 13 amino acids. Trimming stripped 2 bases from V and 5 bases from J, with 10 bases between. CDR3 protein: CASSYDGLDEQYF. The CDR3 DNA follows: TGTGCCAGCAGTTACGACGGACTGGACGAGCAGTACTTC.

This clonotype was found once. The chain combines TRBV2 with TRBJ2-3, with D unresolved. V was pared by 1 base and J by 10 bases, with 6 bases between. CDR1 and CDR2 from the germline V gene are SNHLY and FYNNEI. The CDR3 runs to 11 residues. Written as DNA, the CDR3 is TGTGCCAGCAGTGAAGGTGGTCCGCAGTATTTT. It encodes CASSEGGPQYF.

This clonotype was counted between two and nine times. The chain carries TRBV20-1 and TRBJ2-7; the D gene could be TRBD1 or TRBD2 (5 bases each). Germline values: CDR1 DFQATT, CDR2 SNEGSKA (reference sequence). The ends were cut back, 6 bases at V and 12 bases at J, with 24 bases in the middle. The CDR3 length is 13 residues. CDR3 bases: TGCAGTGCCGCGGCAGGGCGGAAAACGGGACGGTACTTC. Translating gives CSAAAGRKTGRYF.

The chain has TRBV20-1 and TRBJ2-2; D unclear. The germline V gene has CDR1 DFQATT and CDR2 SNEGSKA (reference sequence). Trimming cost V 5 bases and J 4 bases, with 11 bases left between them. The length of the CDR3 is 13 residues. The CDR3 nucleotides are TGCAGTGCTGGGCCAGTCGGCACCGGGGAGCTGTTTTTT. This codes for CSAGPVGTGELFF.

The chain is built from TRBV5-4 and TRBJ1-6, with D maybe TRBD1 (6 bases). The V end was cut by 4 bases, the J end by 7 bases, with 18 bases between. CDR3 length: 16 amino acids. CDR1 SGHNT and CDR2 YYREEE come from the germline V gene (reference sequence). The CDR3 DNA follows: TGTGCCAGCAGCGAGTATAATACAGGGCCCAATTCACCCCTCCACTTT. Protein sequence: CASSEYNTGPNSPLHF.

This clonotype was seen once. The chain has TRBV6-1 and TRBJ1-3; D is ambiguous. The CDR3 contains 14 residues. Trimming pared 7 bases from V and 3 bases from J, leaving 13 bases between. Germline CDR1 reads MNHNS; CDR2 reads SASEGT. The chain's CDR3 is CASTKGFGGNTIYF. In nucleotides, the CDR3 is TGTGCCAGCACTAAGGGTTTCGGTGGAAACACCATATATTTT.

J is TRBJ2-6 and V is TRBV20-1; D remains ambiguous. This CDR3 comprises 16 residues. Germline lookup yields CDR1 DFQATT and CDR2 SNEGSKA (reference sequence). V was trimmed by 0 bases and J by 0 bases, leaving 9 bases between them. The CDR3 loop is CSARDLQHSGANVLTF. DNA of the CDR3: TGCAGTGCTAGAGATCTCCAACACTCTGGGGCCAACGTCCTGACTTTC.

Details on this clonotype: The germline gene is not matched at one end of the junction; a read error may be the cause. Written as DNA, the CDR3 is TGTGCCAGCAGCTTAGTTCGGGGGAGCAAACAGCCCCAGCATTTT. It codes for CASSLVRGSKQPQHF. This chain links TRBV7-2 with TRBJ1-5; possibly TRBD1 for D (5 bases). Germline CDR1 reads SGHTA; CDR2 reads FQGNSA. This CDR3 has 15 amino acids. The entire variable domain, with the rest obtained from reference TRBV7-2 and TRBJ1-5, is as follows: GAGVSQSPSNKVTEKGKDVELRCDPISGHTALYWYRQSLGQGLEFLIYFQGNSAPDKSGLPSDRFSAERTGGSVSTLTIQRTQQEDSAVYLCASSLVRGSKQPQHFGDGTRLSIL.

The V call is TRBV6-1, the J call TRBJ1-2; tentative D call: TRBD1 (5 bases). Trimming left V 7 bases short and J 3 bases short, with 15 bases between. Germline V gene lookup returns CDR1 MNHNS and CDR2 SASEGT. The CDR3 runs to 14 residues. Written as DNA, the CDR3 is TGTGCCAGCACCTCCTTTGGGGGTGACTATGGCTACACCTTC. Its translation is CASTSFGGDYGYTF.